A selection of T cell receptor beta chains follows, all from one sample in a study of CD39 and CD103 CD8 tumor-infiltrating T cells. This table comes from immunoSEQ multiplex PCR, and its TCRdb copy is limited to in-frame clones, with some not included. The sample lists roughly 7,400 clones; roughly three fifths were seen once. The sample was CD8+ T cells sorted from blood. These receptor sequences come from a human donor with head and neck squamous cell carcinoma. Each CDR3 is given with its conserved first and last residue. The D gene is left open where the match is weak. The size entry is marked missing in some rows and otherwise reads once, few, many or a size class.

J,size,V,D,DNA,CDR3
TRBJ2-7,once,TRBV5-4,-,TGTGCCAGCAGCTTGGGGGAGGCGGGGTGGACCTACGAGCAGTACTTC,CASSLGEAGWTYEQYF
TRBJ2-7,once,TRBV4-3,-,TGCGCCAGCAGCCAAGATGGCGAGCAGTACTTC,CASSQDGEQYF
TRBJ2-7,-,TRBV30,-,TGTGCCTGGAGTGCCACGGCAGCCTACGAGCAGTACTTC,CAWSATAAYEQYF
TRBJ2-7,few,TRBV2,TRBD2,TGTGCCAGCAGTGGCACCAGCGGGGGCTACGAGCAGTACTTC,CASSGTSGGYEQYF
TRBJ1-1,-,TRBV6-5,TRBD1,TGTGCCAACAGTTACCAGGGGGTGAACACTGAAGCTTTCTTT,CANSYQGVNTEAFF
TRBJ2-7,-,TRBV5-6,TRBD2,TGTGCCAGCAGCGGGAGCGGGAGGGTATACGAGCAGTACTTC,CASSGSGRVYEQYF
TRBJ1-2,-,TRBV4-3,TRBD1,TGCGCCAGCAGCCAAGATCGAGCAGGGGGCACGTATGGCTACACCTTC,CASSQDRAGGTYGYTF
TRBJ1-1,few,TRBV5-1,-,TGCGCCAGCAGCTTCACACCCTTGGGGGGCCGGAACACTGAAGCTTTCTTT,CASSFTPLGGRNTEAFF
TRBJ2-7,-,TRBV21-1,-,TGTGCCAGCAGCAAAGTGGGACTGATAAACGAGCAGTACTTC,CASSKVGLINEQYF
TRBJ2-5,-,TRBV27,-,TGTGCCAGCAGTTTGTACCAACAAGAGACCCAGTACTTC,CASSLYQQETQYF
TRBJ1-1,-,TRBV30,-,TGTGCCTGGACAGAGAACCTGAACACTGAAGCTTTCTTT,CAWTENLNTEAFF
TRBJ2-7,-,TRBV9,-,TGTGCCAGCAGCCTCGGGACTGCCGTCTACGAGCAGTACTTC,CASSLGTAVYEQYF
TRBJ2-2,-,TRBV10-1,-,TGCGCCAGCAGTGAGGGAGACGGCACCGGGGAGCTGTTTTTT,CASSEGDGTGELFF
TRBJ2-1,few,TRBV29-1,TRBD2,TGCAGCGTTGAAGGTCAAAGCGGGAGTTACAATGAGCAGTTCTTC,CSVEGQSGSYNEQFF
TRBJ1-4,-,TRBV7-9,-,TGTGCCAGCAGCTCATCTATCATGGAAAAACTGTTTTTT,CASSSSIMEKLFF